A single T cell receptor (beta chain) is shown here with its context. The data are from a study of neoadjuvant anti-PD-1 for oral cavity cancer. Study as a whole: Around day 43, patients without progression received a fourth nivolumab dose before surgery.

The ends lost 7 bases at V and 4 bases at J; junction bases unmatched: 7. The CDR3 is 14 residues long. Germline CDR1 is SEHNR and CDR2 is FQNEAQ (reference sequence). Sequenced by immunoSEQ multiplex PCR; TCRdb stores in-frame clones only, minus some. The data contain approximately 43,000 clones, about 76% of them singletons. As to time point: after neoadjuvant nivolumab, at surgical resection. This chain connects TRBV7-9 to TRBJ1-2; 9 bases fit TRBD1. The sequence came from a person aged 40 to 85 with oral cavity squamous cell carcinoma. This specimen was PBMCs, taken after nivolumab (anti-PD-1) treatment. The CDR3 region is CASNPPGQGYGYTF. The CDR3 DNA follows: TGTGCCAGCAATCCACCGGGACAGGGCTATGGCTACACCTTC.